This entry concerns a single T cell receptor (beta chain). Its antigen is undetermined. The entry originates in a study of PD-1 blockade in mismatch repair-deficient tumors. Study-wide results and limits: Tumor-resident clones, often absent from pretreatment blood, expanded after pembrolizumab and then contracted.

Here immunoSEQ multiplex PCR was the method, and the copy in TCRdb shows in-frame clones only, minus some. The table has approximately 79,000 clones, approximately 80% seen once. The CDR3 loop spans 15 amino acids. V was clipped by 6 bases and J by 5 bases, with 19 bases between them. From germline, CDR1 is ENHRY and CDR2 SYGVKD. The sample here was peripheral blood, taken 44 weeks after starting pembrolizumab. The chain combines TRBV10-3 with TRBJ2-5; possibly TRBD2 for D (5 bases). The TCR originated in an adult with mismatch repair-deficient cancer. The CDR3 DNA follows: TGTGCCATCAGGGGCGGGCAGGACCTCCGGGAGACCCAGTACTTC. Its translation is CAIRGGQDLRETQYF.